The T cell receptor beta chain described here comes from a study of human T cells and chemical hapten exposure. Study-level information: Patients got weekly scalp diphenylcyclopropenone doses over the approximately 25-week study.

Using its own MiXCR run on the RACE reads, TCRdb lists one record per CDR3 protein. The sample includes 42,000 or so distinct CDR3 sequences, approximately 3.6% of them seen just once. Regarding time point: patch test 1, 2 weeks after DPC sensitization. Treatment meaning: therapeutic diphenylcyclopropenone sensitization with weekly scalp DPC. Researchers extracted total RNA from unfractionated whole blood. People who gave samples had alopecia, were 18 to 70 years old, and were suitable for DPC. Trimming cost V 1 base and J 5 bases, with 21 bases left between them. The length of the CDR3 is 17 residues. Germline values: CDR1 DFQATT, CDR2 SNEGSKA (reference sequence). Whole-study results and caveats: Donors' alopecia may make their immune response differ from healthy people's. DPC sensitization produced no change in TCRs with frequency above 1 in 1000.

This clonotype has ten or more counts. Antigen unknown. The sequencing used whole blood, collected in connection with sensitization to the hapten diphenylcyclopropenone (DPC). The receptor was derived from a man aged 45 to 65 with alopecia areata. Some clones in this sample may be carry-over from other donors' samples. This chain connects TRBV20-1 to TRBJ2-1; the D gene is possibly TRBD2 (6 bases). The CDR3 reads CSARAGYPLAINNEQFF. The CDR3 DNA reads as TGCAGTGCTAGAGCCGGGTATCCGCTAGCGATAAACAATGAGCAGTTCTTC.